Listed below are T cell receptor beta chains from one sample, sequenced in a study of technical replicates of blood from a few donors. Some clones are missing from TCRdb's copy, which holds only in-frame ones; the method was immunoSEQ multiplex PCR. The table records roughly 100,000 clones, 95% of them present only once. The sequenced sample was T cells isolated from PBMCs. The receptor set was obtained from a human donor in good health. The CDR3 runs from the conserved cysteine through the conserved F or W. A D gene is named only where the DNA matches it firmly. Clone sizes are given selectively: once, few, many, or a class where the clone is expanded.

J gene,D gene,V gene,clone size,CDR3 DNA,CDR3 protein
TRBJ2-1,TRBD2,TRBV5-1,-,TGCGCCAGCAGCTCAGGAGCGGGAGTATACAATGAGCAGTTCTTC,CASSSGAGVYNEQFF
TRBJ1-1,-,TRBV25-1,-,TGTGCCAGCAGCGGGGTGGGCACTGAAGCTTTCTTT,CASSGVGTEAFF
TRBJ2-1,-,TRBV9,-,TGTGCCAGCAGCGTGAAAGGAGTCTCCTACAATGAGCAGTTCTTC,CASSVKGVSYNEQFF
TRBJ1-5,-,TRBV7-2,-,TGTGCCAGCAGCTCAGATAGCAATCAGCCCCAGCATTTT,CASSSDSNQPQHF
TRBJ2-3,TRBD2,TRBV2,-,TGTGCCAGCAGTTATAGCGGGAGAAGAACAGATACGCAGTATTTT,CASSYSGRRTDTQYF
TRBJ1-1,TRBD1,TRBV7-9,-,TGTGCCAGCAGCCTTACAGGGGACCTAGCTTTCTTT,CASSLTGDLAFF
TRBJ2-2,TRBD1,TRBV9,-,TGTGCCAGCAGCGTCGGGACAGGGGGACCCGGGGAGCTGTTTTTT,CASSVGTGGPGELFF
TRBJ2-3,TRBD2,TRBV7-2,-,TGTGCCAGCAGCCCTCGACTAGCGGGGGGCACAGATACGCAGTATTTT,CASSPRLAGGTDTQYF
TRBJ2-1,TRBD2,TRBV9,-,TGTGCCAGCAGCCCGAGCGGGGTACCCTACAATGAGCAGTTCTTC,CASSPSGVPYNEQFF
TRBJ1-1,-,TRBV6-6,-,TGTGCCAGCAGTTACAGGAGGGAGCAAGCTTTCTTT,CASSYRREQAFF
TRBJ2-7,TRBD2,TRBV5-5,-,TGTGCCAGCACCTTGACTAGCGGGACCTACGAGCAGTACTTC,CASTLTSGTYEQYF
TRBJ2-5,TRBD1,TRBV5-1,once,TGCGCCAGCAGCCTGAGTACCGGGACAGGGGTTTCGGAGACCCAGTACTTC,CASSLSTGTGVSETQYF
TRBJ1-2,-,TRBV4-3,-,TGCGCCAGCAGCCAAGCGAGGGATTCTGCTGGCTACACCTTC,CASSQARDSAGYTF
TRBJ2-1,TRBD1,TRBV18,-,TGTGCCAGCTCACCGGTTGCGACAGGGGGAGATGAGCAGTTCTTC,CASSPVATGGDEQFF
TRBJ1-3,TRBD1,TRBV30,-,TGTGCCTGGACGCGACAGGGGGACACCATATATTTT,CAWTRQGDTIYF
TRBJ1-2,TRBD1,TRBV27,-,TGTGCCAGCAGGGGGAGGAAGGGGGCGAGCTATGGCTACACCTTC,CASRGRKGASYGYTF
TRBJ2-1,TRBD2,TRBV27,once,TGTGCCAGCAGTTGGGGACCTAGCGGGGGGGGGAATGAGCAGTTCTTC,CASSWGPSGGGNEQFF
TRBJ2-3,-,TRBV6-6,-,TGTGCCAGCAGTTACTCGAAACAGCCGGATACGCAGTATTTT,CASSYSKQPDTQYF